Presented here are 32 T cell receptor beta chains from one specimen sequenced in a study of control samples from healthy donors and cancer patients. Clones were sequenced by immunoSEQ multiplex PCR, and TCRdb holds only the in-frame ones, with some missing. The repertoire holds almost 85,000 clones, with more than 65% as singletons. Sequencing was done on a sample of PBMCs. These receptors were collected from a man aged 55 to 70 with head and neck cancer.

The chain combines TRBV28 with TRBJ1-5; D may be TRBD1 (6 bases). Trimming cost V 7 bases and J 0 bases, with 16 bases left between them. The CDR3 sequence is 16 residues long. Germline V gene data show CDR1 as MDHEN and CDR2 as SYDVKM. The CDR3 here is CASTPLGGGSNQPQHF. As DNA, the CDR3 is TGTGCCAGCACACCTTTGGGGGGCGGTAGCAATCAGCCCCAGCATTTT. Full variable domain (outside the CDR3, taken from reference TRBV28 and TRBJ1-5): DVKVTQSSRYLVKRTGEKVFLECVQDMDHENMFWYRQDPGLGLRLIYFSYDVKMKEKGDIPEGYSVSREKKERFSLILESASTNQTSMYLCASTPLGGGSNQPQHFGDGTRLSIL.

This chain links TRBV30 with TRBJ2-7; D is perhaps TRBD1 or TRBD2 (5 bases each). CDR1 and CDR2 (germline): GTSNPN, SVGIG (reference sequence). The CDR3 consists of 12 residues. V shed 5 bases and J shed 6 bases, with 14 bases lying between them. CDR3 DNA sequence: TGTGCCTGGGCGGATATGAGGGGCGAGCAGTACTTC. Amino acid sequence: CAWADMRGEQYF.

The rearrangement joins TRBV5-1 to TRBJ1-2; D perhaps matches TRBD1 (6 bases). CDR3 length equals 15 residues. Looked up from germline, CDR1 is SGHRS and CDR2 is YFSETQ. Trimming took 1 base from V and 5 from J, leaving 15 bases between them. The CDR3 region is CASSLQQGIGYGYTF. The CDR3 DNA is TGCGCCAGCAGCTTGCAACAGGGTATCGGGTATGGCTACACCTTC.

The chain links TRBV5-1 to TRBJ2-7; maybe TRBD2 (6 bases). The CDR3 is 13 residues long. The germline V gene has CDR1 SGHRS and CDR2 YFSETQ. Trimming took 3 bases from V and 2 from J, leaving 9 bases between them. The DNA for the CDR3 is TGCGCCAGCAGCTGGGACTTAGCCTACGAGCAGTACTTC. This encodes CASSWDLAYEQYF.

V is TRBV5-1 and J is TRBJ2-3, with TRBD2 identical over 9 bases. Trimming cost V 4 bases and J 2 bases; bases outside gene matches: 8. Germline assignment: CDR1 SGHRS and CDR2 YFSETQ. CDR3 size: 16 residues. CDR3 sequence: CASSGGASGATDTQYF. The CDR3 bases are TGCGCCAGCAGCGGCGGCGCTAGCGGGGCCACAGATACGCAGTATTTT.

The rearrangement joins TRBV12-3 or TRBV12-4 to TRBJ1-1, with 7 bases aligning to TRBD1. The V gene end was trimmed by 5 bases and the J gene end by 1 base; junction bases not matched to a gene: 1. CDR3 length: 13 residues. This CDR3 reads CASSRQGNTEAFF. For the CDR3, the DNA is TGTGCCAGCAGTCGACAGGGGAACACTGAAGCTTTCTTT.

The chain joins TRBV28 to TRBJ2-7; weak D call: TRBD2 (5 bases). Germline assignment: CDR1 MDHEN and CDR2 SYDVKM. This CDR3 spans 15 amino acids. The V gene lost 2 bases and the J gene lost 3 bases, with 14 bases spanning the gap. The CDR3 region is CASSLGGTGYYEQYF. In DNA, the CDR3 is TGTGCCAGCAGTTTAGGAGGCACCGGGTACTACGAGCAGTACTTC.

This clone has a handful of counts. The rearrangement uses TRBV7-9 and TRBJ1-2; the D gene is possibly TRBD1 (6 bases). Germline CDR1 and CDR2: SEHNR and FQNEAQ (reference sequence). The CDR3 extends over 14 amino acids. V lost 0 bases and J 6 bases, leaving 11 bases between the germline ends. CDR3 amino acids: CASSLADRWDGYTF. The CDR3 region has the DNA TGTGCCAGCAGCTTAGCAGACAGGTGGGATGGCTACACCTTC. The full variable domain, in which reference TRBV7-9 and TRBJ1-2 provide the parts outside the CDR3, is DTGVSQNPRHKITKRGQNVTFRCDPISEHNRLYWYRQTLGQGPEFLTYFQNEAQLEKSRLLSDRFSAERPKGSFSTLEIQRTEQGDSAMYLCASSLADRWDGYTFGSGTRLTVV.

This chain uses TRBV19 with TRBJ2-3, with TRBD1 identical over 9 bases. The trim removed 6 bases at V and 5 bases at J, leaving 9 bases unmatched. Germline-derived CDR1 and CDR2 are LNHDA and SQIVND (reference sequence). This CDR3 region has 15 residues. The CDR3 reads CASRGPGQGEDTQYF. DNA for the CDR3: TGTGCCAGTAGGGGTCCGGGACAGGGTGAAGATACGCAGTATTTT.

This clone was counted a single time. This rearrangement joins TRBV4-2 to TRBJ2-5; TRBD2 is a possible D gene (6 bases). The length of the CDR3 is 14 residues. Per germline, CDR1 LGHNA and CDR2 YNFKEQ. Trimming took off 2 bases at V and 2 bases at J, with 9 bases between the two ends. The DNA for the CDR3 is TGTGCCAGCAGCCAATGGGGGGAGCAAGAGACCCAGTACTTC. As protein: CASSQWGEQETQYF.

The chain carries TRBV18 and TRBJ2-7; the D gene could be TRBD1 or TRBD2 (5 bases each). Germline V gives CDR1 KGHSH, CDR2 LQKENI. V was pared by 2 bases and J by 3 bases, with 8 bases between. The CDR3 sequence is 13 residues long. The CDR3 bases are TGTGCCAGCTCACCAATTGGGGGCTACGAGCAGTACTTC. It translates to CASSPIGGYEQYF.

This clone was picked up one time. The chain uses TRBV11-3 and TRBJ2-5; D possibly matches TRBD1 or TRBD2 (5 bases each). Germline CDR1 SGHNT, CDR2 YENEEA. Trimming removed 5 bases from V and 7 bases from J, with 14 bases in between. There are 13 residues in the CDR3. This chain's CDR3 is CASSGDHEGTQYF. The CDR3 DNA sequence: TGTGCCAGCAGCGGGGACCATGAGGGGACCCAGTACTTC. Complete variable domain (other parts from reference TRBV11-3 and TRBJ2-5): EAGVVQSPRYKIIEKKQPVAFWCNPISGHNTLYWYLQNLGQGPELLIRYENEEAVDDSQLPKDRFSAERLKGVDSTLKIQPAELGDSAVYLCASSGDHEGTQYFGPGTRLLVL.

The rearrangement uses TRBV5-1 and TRBJ1-4; D not resolved. This CDR3 comprises 15 residues. CDR1 is SGHRS, CDR2 YFSETQ, per germline. The germline V and J ends were trimmed by 1 base and 7 bases, with 14 bases remaining between them. DNA for the CDR3: TGCGCCAGCAGCTTGACGGCGACAAACCCTGAAAAACTGTTTTTT. Residues: CASSLTATNPEKLFF.

The chain joins TRBV14 to TRBJ2-1, with 8 bases aligning to TRBD2. V shed 4 bases and J 1 base; nucleotides not matched to a gene: 18. CDR1 and CDR2 (germline): SGHDN, FVKESK. The CDR3 has 20 residues. The CDR3 coding sequence is TGTGCCAGCAGCCCCCTTATAGGGAGGGGACTAGTGAGTTCCTACAATGAGCAGTTCTTC. Protein: CASSPLIGRGLVSSYNEQFF.

This clone showed up just a few times. The chain has TRBV7-9 and TRBJ2-2; 8 nucleotides align to TRBD1. CDR3 size: 16 residues. Germline CDR1 SEHNR, CDR2 FQNEAQ (reference sequence). Trimming took 5 bases from V and 5 from J; bases not matched to a gene: 10. CDR3: CASSPPGQGRTGELFF. CDR3 in DNA: TGTGCCAGCAGCCCACCCGGACAGGGTAGGACCGGGGAGCTGTTTTTT.

This chain links TRBV5-4 with TRBJ2-7; D ambiguous. The germline CDR1 and CDR2 sequences are SGHNT and YYREEE (reference sequence). The CDR3 runs 14 residues. Trimming removed 4 bases at V and 1 base at J, with 12 bases between. CDR3 region: CASSGLGNSYEQYF. CDR3 sequence (DNA): TGTGCCAGCAGCGGGCTAGGCAATTCCTACGAGCAGTACTTC.

CDR3 protein: CASSFTGRRNYGYTF. CDR3 coding DNA: TGTGCCAGCAGTTTCACAGGGAGGCGTAACTATGGCTACACCTTC. The chain couples TRBV6-5 to TRBJ1-2; possibly TRBD1 for D (6 bases). The CDR3 extends over 15 amino acids. Looked up from germline, CDR1 is MNHEY and CDR2 is SVGAGI. V lost 4 bases and J lost 1, with 13 bases in between.

The rearrangement joins TRBV5-6 to TRBJ2-7; D gene unclear. The V and J ends lost 1 base and 0 bases respectively, with 8 bases between them. Looked up from germline, CDR1 is SGHDT and CDR2 is YYEEEE. The CDR3 runs to 14 residues. The CDR3 DNA reads TGTGCCAGCAGCTTGTCAGCCAGCTCCTACGAGCAGTACTTC. Translating gives CASSLSASSYEQYF.

The chain has TRBV6-5 and TRBJ2-3; 12 bases match TRBD2. The V and J ends lost 0 bases and 4 bases, in that order; junction bases with no gene match: 2. Germline CDR1 reads MNHEY; CDR2 reads SVGAGI. The CDR3 consists of 16 residues. The CDR3, as DNA: TGTGCCAGCAGTTACTCGGCTAGCGGGAGGGCAGATACGCAGTATTTT. Protein: CASSYSASGRADTQYF.

The rearrangement uses TRBV11-2 and TRBJ2-1, with 7 nucleotides matching TRBD1. The CDR3 extends over 15 amino acids. V shed 4 bases and J 4 bases; nucleotides not matched to a gene: 7. CDR1 is SGHAT and CDR2 is FQNNGV in the germline V gene. The CDR3 reads CASSYRDRGYNEQFF. The CDR3 DNA is TGTGCCAGCAGCTACCGGGACAGAGGGTACAATGAGCAGTTCTTC.

The rearrangement uses TRBV24-1 and TRBJ2-3; no clear D. The CDR3 is made up of 13 amino acids. V lost 4 bases to trimming and J lost 0 bases, with 4 bases between them. Germline lookup yields CDR1 KGHDR and CDR2 SFDVKD. CDR3: CATSEGSTDTQYF. As DNA, the CDR3 is TGTGCCACCAGTGAAGGGAGCACAGATACGCAGTATTTT.

V is TRBV12-3 or TRBV12-4 and J is TRBJ2-5; D is ambiguous. The ends were cut back, 8 bases at V and 4 bases at J, with 14 bases in the middle. The CDR3 runs to 13 residues. CDR3: CASVPRSGETQYF. The CDR3 coding sequence is TGTGCCAGCGTCCCGAGATCGGGAGAGACCCAGTACTTC.

This chain joins TRBV19 and TRBJ2-5; D may be TRBD1 or TRBD2 (5 bases each). V dropped 8 bases and J dropped 4 bases, with 14 bases sitting between them. Looked up from germline, CDR1 is LNHDA and CDR2 is SQIVND (reference sequence). The length of the CDR3 is 13 residues. The CDR3 region has the DNA TGTGCCAGTCGGGTGAGGGGTGGAGAGACCCAGTACTTC. It yields the protein CASRVRGGETQYF.

This chain uses TRBV18 with TRBJ2-5; 8 bases are shared with TRBD1. The CDR3 has 16 residues. The V gene end was trimmed by 4 bases and the J gene end by 2 bases; junction bases not matched to a gene: 9. The germline gives CDR1 KGHSH, CDR2 LQKENI. CDR3 amino acids: CASSRIWGQAQETQYF. In DNA, the CDR3 is TGTGCCAGCTCACGGATTTGGGGACAGGCGCAAGAGACCCAGTACTTC.

This chain connects TRBV9 to TRBJ2-7; a possible D gene is TRBD2 (5 bases). Germline values: CDR1 SGDLS, CDR2 YYNGEE. The CDR3 totals 15 residues. V was shortened by 0 bases and J by 0 bases, with 10 bases between the two germline ends. CDR3 nucleotides: TGTGCCAGCAGCGTAGGGGGAGCAGACTCCTACGAGCAGTACTTC. Its protein product is CASSVGGADSYEQYF.

This rearrangement joins TRBV7-9 to TRBJ2-7; D may be TRBD1 (5 bases). The CDR3 has 13 residues. V shed 6 bases and J shed 1 base, with 10 bases lying between them. Germline values: CDR1 SEHNR, CDR2 FQNEAQ (reference sequence). The CDR3 DNA sequence: TGTGCCAGCAGAAAAGACAGTTCCTACGAGCAGTACTTC. It specifies CASRKDSSYEQYF.

The chain carries TRBV7-2 and TRBJ2-7; D is perhaps TRBD2 (5 bases). This CDR3 spans 14 amino acids. Trimming stripped 5 bases from V and 6 bases from J, with 17 bases between. Germline-derived CDR1 and CDR2 are SGHTA and FQGNSA. In nucleotides, the CDR3 is TGTGCCAGCAGCCTACTAGGCCCCTCTCTCGAGCAGTACTTC. This gives the protein CASSLLGPSLEQYF. The full variable domain, completed using reference TRBV7-2 and TRBJ2-7, is GAGVSQSPSNKVTEKGKDVELRCDPISGHTALYWYRQSLGQGLEFLIYFQGNSAPDKSGLPSDRFSAERTGGSVSTLTIQRTQQEDSAVYLCASSLLGPSLEQYFGPGTRLTVT.

The rearrangement uses TRBV5-6 and TRBJ2-5; D ambiguous. The germline V gene has CDR1 SGHDT and CDR2 YYEEEE. V was cut by 0 bases and J by 5 bases, with 5 bases left in between. CDR3 length: 12 amino acids. In DNA, the CDR3 is TGTGCCAGCAGCTTGGCGTGGGAGACCCAGTACTTC. Encoded protein: CASSLAWETQYF.

V is TRBV6-5 and J is TRBJ1-3; D ambiguous. Germline assignment: CDR1 MNHEY and CDR2 SVGAGI. This CDR3 is 14 amino acids long. V lost 7 bases, J lost 0 bases, and 10 bases lay in between. The CDR3 sequence is CASTDVLSGNTIYF. CDR3 DNA sequence: TGTGCCAGCACGGACGTGCTCTCTGGAAACACCATATATTTT.

This chain joins TRBV28 and TRBJ2-3, with no clear D. Germline CDR1 MDHEN, CDR2 SYDVKM. The V end was cut by 7 bases, the J end by 8 bases, with 10 bases between. This CDR3 is built from 11 residues. The CDR3, as DNA: TGTGCCAGCAACGGCGGACGTACGCAGTATTTT. Translation gives CASNGGRTQYF.

This chain links TRBV7-6 with TRBJ2-1; 7 bases are a match to TRBD2. Germline trimming cut 5 bases from V and 0 bases from J; bases unmatched to any gene: 4. CDR1 SGHVS and CDR2 FNYEAQ come from the germline V gene. The CDR3 length is 15 residues. The CDR3 nucleotides read TGTGCCAGCAGCCCCGGGACTACCTCCTACAATGAGCAGTTCTTC. Translation gives CASSPGTTSYNEQFF. Looking up the rest from reference TRBV7-6 and TRBJ2-1 gives the full variable domain: GAGVSQSPRYKVTKRGQDVALRCDPISGHVSLYWYRQALGQGPEFLTYFNYEAQQDKSGLPNDRFSAERPEGSISTLTIQRTEQRDSAMYRCASSPGTTSYNEQFFGPGTRLTVL.

Concerning this clone: Germline is not matched at one junction end, which may reflect a read error. This sample also contains other DNA sequences that code for the same CDR3. The chain has TRBV19 and TRBJ2-1; perhaps TRBD2 as D (7 bases). The CDR3 length is 15 residues. Germline V gives CDR1 LNHDA, CDR2 SQIVND (reference sequence). This chain's CDR3 is CASSIGGGALNEQFF. The CDR3 bases are TGTGCCAGTAGTATAGGAGGGGGGGCGTTGAATGAACAGTTCTTC.